Detailed here is one TCR beta chain. This specimen comes from a study of T cell responses to AZD1222 COVID-19 vaccine. Trimming took 4 bases from V and 8 from J; bases not matched to a gene: 4. The CDR3 is made up of 13 amino acids. Germline CDR1 MDHEN, CDR2 SYDVKM. Here immunoSEQ multiplex PCR was the method, and the copy in TCRdb shows in-frame clones only, minus some. This repertoire shows about 150,000 clones, about 87% found once; its top ten account for roughly 2.9%. The chain uses TRBV28 and TRBJ1-3, with TRBD1 identical over 8 bases. Sequenced material: peripheral blood, taken on day 0 of AZD1222 vaccination. The source is an adult in good health. CDR3 loop: CASSSGGWDTIYF. CDR3 sequence (DNA): TGTGCCAGCAGTTCAGGGGGCTGGGACACCATATATTTT.